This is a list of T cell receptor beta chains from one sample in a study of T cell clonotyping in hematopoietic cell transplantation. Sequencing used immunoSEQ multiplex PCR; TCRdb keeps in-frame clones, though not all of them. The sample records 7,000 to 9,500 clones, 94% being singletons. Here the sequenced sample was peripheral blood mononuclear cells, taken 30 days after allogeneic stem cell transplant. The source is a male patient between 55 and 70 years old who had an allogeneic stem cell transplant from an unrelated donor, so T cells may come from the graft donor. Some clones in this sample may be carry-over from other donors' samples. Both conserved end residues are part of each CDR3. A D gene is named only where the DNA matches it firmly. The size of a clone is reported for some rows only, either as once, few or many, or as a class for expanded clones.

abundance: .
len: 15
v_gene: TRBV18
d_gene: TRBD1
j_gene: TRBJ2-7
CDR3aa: CASSPGQGPWGEQYF
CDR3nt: TGTGCCAGCTCACCAGGACAGGGGCCTTGGGGAGAGCAGTACTTC

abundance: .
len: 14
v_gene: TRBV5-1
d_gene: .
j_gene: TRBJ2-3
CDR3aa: CASSLSEDTDTQYF
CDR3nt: TGCGCCAGCAGCTTATCGGAGGACACAGATACGCAGTATTTT

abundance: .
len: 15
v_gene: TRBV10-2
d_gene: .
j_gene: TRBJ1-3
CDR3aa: CASSESRVPGNTIYF
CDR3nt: TGCGCCAGCAGTGAGTCGCGGGTTCCTGGAAACACCATATATTTT

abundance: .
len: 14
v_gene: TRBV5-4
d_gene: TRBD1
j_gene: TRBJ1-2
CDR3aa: CASSQDRGNYGYTF
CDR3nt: TGTGCCAGCAGCCAGGACAGGGGGAATTATGGCTACACCTTC

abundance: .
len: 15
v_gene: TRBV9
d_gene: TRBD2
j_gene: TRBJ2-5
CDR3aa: CASSVDSGRAETQYF
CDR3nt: TGTGCCAGCAGCGTAGATAGCGGGAGGGCAGAGACCCAGTACTTC

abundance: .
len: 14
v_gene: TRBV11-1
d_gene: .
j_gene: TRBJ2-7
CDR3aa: CASSPTHTSYEQYF
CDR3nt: TGTGCCAGCAGCCCTACACATACCTCCTACGAGCAGTACTTC

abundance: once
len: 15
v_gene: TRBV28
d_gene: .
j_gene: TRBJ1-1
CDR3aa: CASSARAPPNTEAFF
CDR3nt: TGTGCCAGCAGTGCAAGGGCGCCTCCGAACACTGAAGCTTTCTTT

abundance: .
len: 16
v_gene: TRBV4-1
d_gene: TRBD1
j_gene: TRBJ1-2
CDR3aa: CASSPDGDRVAYGYTF
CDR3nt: TGCGCCAGCAGCCCGGACGGGGACAGGGTAGCGTATGGCTACACCTTC

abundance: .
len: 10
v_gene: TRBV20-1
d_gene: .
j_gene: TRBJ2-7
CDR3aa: CSARMTEQYF
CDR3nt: TGCAGTGCTAGAATGACCGAGCAGTACTTC

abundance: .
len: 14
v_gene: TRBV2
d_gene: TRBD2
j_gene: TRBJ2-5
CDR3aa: CASNGLAGEETQYF
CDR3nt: TGTGCCAGCAATGGACTAGCGGGAGAGGAGACCCAGTACTTC

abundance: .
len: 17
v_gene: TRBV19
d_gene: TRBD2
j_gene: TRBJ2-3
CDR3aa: CASSIGLAGANTDTQYF
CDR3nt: TGTGCCAGTAGTATCGGACTAGCGGGAGCCAACACAGATACGCAGTATTTT

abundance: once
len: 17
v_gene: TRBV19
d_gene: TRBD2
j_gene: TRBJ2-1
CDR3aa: CASSIGLTSGRWREQFF
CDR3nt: TGTGCCAGTAGTATAGGACTAACTAGCGGGAGATGGAGAGAGCAGTTCTTC

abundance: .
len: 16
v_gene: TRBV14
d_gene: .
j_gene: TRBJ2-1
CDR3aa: CASSPPSGSFYNEQFF
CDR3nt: TGTGCCAGCAGCCCGCCCAGCGGCTCGTTCTACAATGAGCAGTTCTTC

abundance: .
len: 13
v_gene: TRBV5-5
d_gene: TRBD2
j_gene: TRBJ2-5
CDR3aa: CASSLYGGETQYF
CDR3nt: TGTGCCAGCAGCTTGTACGGGGGGGAGACCCAGTACTTC

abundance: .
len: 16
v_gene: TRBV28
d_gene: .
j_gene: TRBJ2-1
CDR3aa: CASSFDGATVYNEQFF
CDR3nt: TGTGCCAGCAGTTTTGATGGGGCTACGGTCTACAATGAGCAGTTCTTC

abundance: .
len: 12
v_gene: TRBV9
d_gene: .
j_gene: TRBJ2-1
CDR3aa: CASSVSGNEQFF
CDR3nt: TGTGCCAGCAGCGTGTCTGGGAATGAGCAGTTCTTC

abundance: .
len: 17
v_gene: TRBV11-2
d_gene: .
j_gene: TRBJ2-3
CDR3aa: CASSLEWLAPSTDTQYF
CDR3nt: TGTGCCAGCAGCTTAGAGTGGCTAGCCCCTAGCACAGATACGCAGTATTTT

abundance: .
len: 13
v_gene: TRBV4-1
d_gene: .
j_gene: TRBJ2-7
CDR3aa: CASSDTGGHEQYF
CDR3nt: TGCGCCAGCAGCGATACGGGCGGACACGAGCAGTACTTC

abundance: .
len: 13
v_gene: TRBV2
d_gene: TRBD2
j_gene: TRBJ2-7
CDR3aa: CASNEREPYEQYF
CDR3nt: TGTGCCAGCAACGAGCGGGAACCCTACGAGCAGTACTTC

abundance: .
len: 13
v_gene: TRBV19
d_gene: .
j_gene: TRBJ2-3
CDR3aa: CAIQMTDTDTQYF
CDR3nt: TGTGCCATCCAGATGACAGACACAGATACGCAGTATTTT

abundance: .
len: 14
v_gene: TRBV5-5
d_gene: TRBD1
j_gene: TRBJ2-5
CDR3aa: CASQDNTGEETQYF
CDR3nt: TGTGCCAGCCAAGATAACACAGGGGAGGAGACCCAGTACTTC

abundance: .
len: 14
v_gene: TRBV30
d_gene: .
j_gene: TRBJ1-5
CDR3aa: CAWSVQGSGRPQHF
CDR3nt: TGTGCCTGGAGTGTGCAGGGGTCCGGGCGGCCCCAGCATTTT

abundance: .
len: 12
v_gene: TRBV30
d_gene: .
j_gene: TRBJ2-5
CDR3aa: CAWSFFSETQYF
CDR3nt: TGTGCCTGGAGTTTTTTCAGCGAGACCCAGTACTTC

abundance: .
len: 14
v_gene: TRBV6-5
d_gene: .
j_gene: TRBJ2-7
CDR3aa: CASSRMDSSYEQYF
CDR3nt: TGTGCCAGCAGCCGAATGGACAGCTCCTACGAGCAGTACTTC

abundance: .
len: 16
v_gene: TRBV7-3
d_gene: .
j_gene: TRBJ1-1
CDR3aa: CASSQTGGRGNTEAFF
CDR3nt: TGTGCCAGCAGCCAAACAGGTGGGAGAGGGAACACTGAAGCTTTCTTT

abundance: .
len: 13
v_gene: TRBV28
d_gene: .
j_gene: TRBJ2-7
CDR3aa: CASSLQDYYEQYF
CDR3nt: TGTGCCAGCAGTTTGCAGGACTACTACGAGCAGTACTTC

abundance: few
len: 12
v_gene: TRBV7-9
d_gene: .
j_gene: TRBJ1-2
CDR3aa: CASSRDDYGYTF
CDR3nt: TGTGCCAGCAGCCGGGACGACTATGGCTACACCTTC

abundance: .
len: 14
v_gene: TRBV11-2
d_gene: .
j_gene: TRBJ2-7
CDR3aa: CASSLGGSSYEQYF
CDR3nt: TGTGCCAGCAGCTTAGGGGGGAGCTCCTACGAGCAGTACTTC

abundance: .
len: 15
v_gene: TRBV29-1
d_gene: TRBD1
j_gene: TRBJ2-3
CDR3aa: CSVAQDRADQDTQYF
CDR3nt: TGCAGCGTTGCCCAGGACAGGGCGGATCAGGATACGCAGTATTTT